This entry features one T cell receptor beta chain sequence. What it recognizes is unknown. The data stem from a study of Ad26.COV2.S vaccination and SARS-CoV-2 variants. The overall study: This donor came from the COV1001 trial of Ad26.COV2.S. Study-level findings and limits: For non-spike TCRs, breadth in vaccine recipients resembled that in placebo recipients. Responses of spike-specific T cells (both CD8+ and CD4+) reportedly showed substantial breadth after vaccination.

Profiling relied on immunoSEQ multiplex PCR, and the TCRdb table lists in-frame clones only, not all of them. The sample yields approximately 450,000 clones, 90% seen once. The CDR3 runs 15 residues. Per germline, CDR1 SQVTM and CDR2 ANQGSEA. The V and J ends lost 1 base and 3 bases, in that order; junction bases with no gene match: 6. Stated treatment: about 20 received Ad26.COV2.S at low or high dose, single or two shots; roughly five received placebo; per-sample allocation not given. The samples date from day 63 after the first vaccine or placebo injection. Expressing Wuhan-strain SARS-CoV-2 spike, an Ad26 vector served as the vaccine.

The specimen was peripheral blood, collected in a trial of Ad26.COV2.S vaccine versus placebo. The rearrangement joins TRBV29-1 to TRBJ2-1; 7 positions agree with TRBD2. This clonotype was obtained from a person between 18 and 60 years old who received the Ad26.COV2.S COVID-19 vaccine or a placebo. CDR3 sequence: CSVEGRLAVYNEQFF. CDR3 nucleotides: TGCAGCGTTGAAGGACGGCTAGCGGTCTACAATGAGCAGTTCTTC.